This TCR beta chain was sequenced during a study of blood T cells in healthy people across ages. Every donor gave around 10 milliliters of peripheral blood. In each sample, at least 6.5 million PBMCs were isolated. This clonotype was detected a few times. This CDR3 contains 16 residues. CDR1 is DFQATT, CDR2 SNEGSKA, per germline (reference sequence). Trimming cost V 3 bases and J 4 bases; bases outside gene matches: 12. A second PCR of 7 to 11 cycles used a sample-barcoded 5' primer and a J-beta primer mix. TCRdb reanalysed the 5' RACE reads using MiXCR and keeps one entry per CDR3 protein. This sample has about 1.4 million distinct CDR3 sequences, with almost 60% found just once.

The chain is built from TRBV20-1 and TRBJ2-3; 8 nucleotides match TRBD1. The receptor comes from a man younger than 30 in good health. Sample: blood. The CDR3, as DNA: TGCAGTGCTAGGGCGTTGGCAGGGGGCCTTCCAGATACGCAGTATTTT. Its translation is CSARALAGGLPDTQYF.